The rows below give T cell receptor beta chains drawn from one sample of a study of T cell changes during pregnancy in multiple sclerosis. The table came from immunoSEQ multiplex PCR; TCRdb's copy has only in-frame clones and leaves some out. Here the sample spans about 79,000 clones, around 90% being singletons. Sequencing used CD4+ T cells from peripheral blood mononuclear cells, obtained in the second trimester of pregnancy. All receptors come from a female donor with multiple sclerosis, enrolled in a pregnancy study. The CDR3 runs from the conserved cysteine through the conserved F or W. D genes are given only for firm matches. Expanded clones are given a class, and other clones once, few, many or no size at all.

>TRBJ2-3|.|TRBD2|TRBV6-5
CASSYSGVTSTDTQYF
TGTGCCAGCAGTTACAGCGGGGTTACTAGCACAGATACGCAGTATTTT
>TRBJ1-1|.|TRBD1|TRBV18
CASSPPGGRANTEAFF
TGTGCCAGCTCGCCTCCAGGGGGAAGGGCGAACACTGAAGCTTTCTTT
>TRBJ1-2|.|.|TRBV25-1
CASSANTGRYGYTF
TGTGCCAGCAGCGCAAATACAGGGCGATATGGCTACACCTTC
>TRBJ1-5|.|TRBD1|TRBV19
CASSPGTGRYSNQPQHF
TGTGCCAGTAGCCCCGGGACAGGACGCTATAGCAATCAGCCCCAGCATTTT
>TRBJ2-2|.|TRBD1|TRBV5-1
CASSPEAGGIGELFF
TGCGCCAGCAGCCCGGAAGCAGGGGGCATCGGGGAGCTGTTTTTT
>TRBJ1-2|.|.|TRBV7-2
CASSQDRGSYGYTF
TGTGCCAGCAGCCAGGACAGAGGTTCTTATGGCTACACCTTC
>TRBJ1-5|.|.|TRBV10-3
CAISGSGKGGGNQPQHF
TGTGCCATCAGTGGCTCGGGCAAGGGAGGAGGCAATCAGCCCCAGCATTTT
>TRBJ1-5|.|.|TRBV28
CASSFGGVGNQPQHF
TGTGCCAGCAGTTTCGGGGGGGTCGGCAATCAGCCCCAGCATTTT
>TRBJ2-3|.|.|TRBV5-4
CADQSERAPDTQYF
TGTGCGGACCAAAGCGAGCGGGCCCCAGATACGCAGTATTTT
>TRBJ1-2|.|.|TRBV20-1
CSANDKYGYTF
TGCAGTGCCAACGACAAGTATGGCTACACCTTC
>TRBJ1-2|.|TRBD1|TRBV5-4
CASSLGTGGAYYGYTF
TGTGCCAGCAGTTTAGGGACAGGGGGCGCTTACTATGGCTACACCTTC
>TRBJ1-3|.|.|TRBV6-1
CASRRGNSGNTIYF
TGTGCCAGCAGAAGAGGGAACTCTGGAAACACCATATATTTT
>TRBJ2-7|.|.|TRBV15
CATSRGGNYEQYF
TGTGCCACCAGCAGAGGAGGGAACTACGAGCAGTACTTC
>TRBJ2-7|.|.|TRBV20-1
CSARARYEQYF
TGCAGTGCTAGAGCGCGCTACGAGCAGTACTTC
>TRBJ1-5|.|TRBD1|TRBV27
CASSRGTGKRSNQPQHF
TGTGCCAGCAGCCGTGGGACAGGTAAAAGGAGCAATCAGCCCCAGCATTTT
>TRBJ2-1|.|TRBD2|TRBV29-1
CSDDSGNNEQFF
TGCAGCGACGATAGCGGGAACAATGAGCAGTTCTTC
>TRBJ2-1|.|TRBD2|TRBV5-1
CASSLVGGDDEQFF
TGCGCCAGCAGCTTGGTCGGGGGGGACGATGAGCAGTTCTTC
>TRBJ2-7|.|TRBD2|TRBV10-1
CASSEAGLGGEQYF
TGCGCCAGCAGTGAGGCGGGACTAGGCGGCGAGCAGTACTTC
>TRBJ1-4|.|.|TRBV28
CASTLTGENEKLFF
TGTGCCAGCACCTTGACGGGGGAGAATGAAAAACTGTTTTTT
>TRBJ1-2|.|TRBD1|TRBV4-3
CASSQTGGGGYGYTF
TGCGCCAGCAGCCAGACAGGGGGCGGGGGCTATGGCTACACCTTC
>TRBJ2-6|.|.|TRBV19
CATARGSGANVLTF
TGTGCCACTGCTAGGGGTTCTGGGGCCAACGTCCTGACTTTC
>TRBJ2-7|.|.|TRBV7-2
CASSLRSERAYEQYF
TGTGCCAGCAGCTTAAGAAGCGAGAGGGCCTACGAGCAGTACTTC
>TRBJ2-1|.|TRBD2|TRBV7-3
CASSFIAGGPHEQFF
TGTGCCAGCAGCTTTATAGCGGGAGGGCCGCATGAGCAGTTCTTC
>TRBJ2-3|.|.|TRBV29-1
CSVEGGRGTDTQYF
TGCAGCGTTGAGGGGGGAAGGGGCACAGATACGCAGTATTTT
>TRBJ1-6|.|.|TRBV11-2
CASSPAPRGINSPLHF
TGTGCCAGCAGCCCGGCCCCCAGGGGAATTAATTCACCCCTCCACTTT
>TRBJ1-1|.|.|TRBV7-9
CASRRTVNTEAFF
TGTGCCAGCAGGCGGACAGTGAACACTGAAGCTTTCTTT
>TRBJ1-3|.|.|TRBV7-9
CASSLISQGENTIYF
TGTGCCAGCAGCTTAATTTCCCAGGGTGAAAACACCATATATTTT
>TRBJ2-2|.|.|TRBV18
CASSPRLGDSNTGELFF
TGTGCCAGCTCACCACGTTTGGGAGACTCGAACACCGGGGAGCTGTTTTTT
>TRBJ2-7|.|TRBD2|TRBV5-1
CASSLGQLGLAVQKRVYEQYF
TGCGCCAGCAGCTTGGGACAGTTGGGACTAGCGGTACAAAAGCGGGTTTACGAGCAGTACTTC
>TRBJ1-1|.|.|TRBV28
CASSSPEGLNTEAFF
TGTGCCAGCAGTTCGCCCGAGGGCCTGAACACTGAAGCTTTCTTT
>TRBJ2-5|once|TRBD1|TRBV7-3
CASSQGGTGVGETQYF
TGTGCCAGCAGCCAGGGGGGGACAGGGGTCGGGGAGACCCAGTACTTC
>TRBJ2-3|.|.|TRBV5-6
CASSLEIGTQYF
TGTGCCAGCAGCTTGGAAATCGGGACGCAGTATTTT
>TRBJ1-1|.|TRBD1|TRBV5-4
CASSLYRGLNTEAFF
TGTGCCAGCAGCCTATACAGGGGGTTGAACACTGAAGCTTTCTTT
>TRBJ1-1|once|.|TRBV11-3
CASSFQGTKAFF
TGTGCCAGCAGCTTCCAGGGGACGAAAGCTTTCTTT
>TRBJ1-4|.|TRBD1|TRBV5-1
CASSLGGTGEKLFF
TGCGCCAGCAGCTTGGGGGGGACAGGAGAAAAACTGTTTTTT
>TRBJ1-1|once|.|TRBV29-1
CSVGENRGLGAFF
TGCAGCGTTGGAGAAAATCGAGGGTTGGGAGCTTTCTTT
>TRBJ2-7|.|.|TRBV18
CASSPRDFSYEQYF
TGTGCCAGCTCACCTAGGGACTTCTCCTACGAGCAGTACTTC
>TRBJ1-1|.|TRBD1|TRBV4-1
CASSPGQLNTEAFF
TGCGCCAGCAGCCCGGGACAGCTGAACACTGAAGCTTTCTTT
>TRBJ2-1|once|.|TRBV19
CASSIVALSYNEQFF
TGTGCCAGTAGTATAGTGGCTCTCTCCTACAATGAGCAGTTCTTC
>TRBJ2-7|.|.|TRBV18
CASSPGSYEQYF
TGTGCCAGCTCCCCGGGATCCTACGAGCAGTACTTC
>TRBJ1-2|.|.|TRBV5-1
CASRLQGTANYGYTF
TGCGCCAGCCGCTTGCAGGGGACGGCTAACTATGGCTACACCTTC
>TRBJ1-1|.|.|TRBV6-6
CASSSQTNTEAFF
TGTGCCAGCAGTTCTCAGACTAACACTGAAGCTTTCTTT